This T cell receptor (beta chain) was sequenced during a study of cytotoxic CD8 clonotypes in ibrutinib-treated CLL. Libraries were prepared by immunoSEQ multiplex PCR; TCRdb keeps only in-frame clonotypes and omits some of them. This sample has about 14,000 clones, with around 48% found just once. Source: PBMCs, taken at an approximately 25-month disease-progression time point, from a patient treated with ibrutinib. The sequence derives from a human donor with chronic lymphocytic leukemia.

As DNA, the CDR3 is TGTGCCAGCAGCACCCAACAGGGGGCTTCTGGAAACACCATATATTTT. Translated: CASSTQQGASGNTIYF. The chain joins TRBV7-8 to TRBJ1-3, with 9 bases matching TRBD1. Trimming at V came to 5 bases and at J to 1 base, leaving 6 bases not matched to a gene. This CDR3 has 16 amino acids. Germline CDR1 and CDR2: SGHVS and FQNEAQ.